The 22 T cell receptor beta chains below all came from one sample that was sequenced in a study of memory CD4+ T cells and cytomegalovirus serostatus. Single viable CD3+CD4+CD8-CD45RO+ cells were sorted as the memory CD4+ T cells. Using immunoSEQ multiplex PCR, the repertoire was profiled, and TCRdb retains in-frame clones only, with some absent. The sample includes about 46,000 clones, roughly three quarters of them seen just once. The sample comprised memory CD4+ T cells from blood. All receptors derive from an adult in good health and CMV-seronegative.

This chain links TRBV6-1 with TRBJ1-6, with 11 bases aligning to TRBD1. V shed 3 bases and J 11 bases; nucleotides not matched to a gene: 6. The germline CDR1 and CDR2 sequences are MNHNS and SASEGT. This CDR3 comprises 15 residues. The CDR3 region is CASSDPRTGGTPLHF. In nucleotides, the CDR3 is TGTGCCAGCAGTGACCCTAGGACAGGGGGCACACCCCTCCACTTT.

This rearrangement joins TRBV4-3 to TRBJ2-2, with D perhaps TRBD1 (5 bases). Germline CDR1 LGHNA, CDR2 YSLEER. The V gene lost 1 base and the J gene lost 7 bases, with 16 bases spanning the gap. The CDR3 has 16 residues. This CDR3 is CASSQVSAGKFGELFF. CDR3 in DNA: TGCGCCAGCAGCCAAGTAAGCGCAGGGAAGTTCGGGGAGCTGTTTTTT.

This clone showed up just a few times. The J gene is TRBJ2-3, the V gene TRBV7-2, with unresolved D. This CDR3 has 14 residues. The ends were cut back, 1 base at V and 2 bases at J, with 7 bases in the middle. Per germline, CDR1 SGHTA and CDR2 FQGNSA. The CDR3 DNA reads as TGTGCCAGCAGCTTAGGGGTCGACACAGATACGCAGTATTTT. Residues: CASSLGVDTDTQYF.

The V call is TRBV28, the J call TRBJ1-2; 7 bases fit TRBD1. V trimming: 6 bases; J trimming: 8 bases; junction bases outside the gene matches: 9. The CDR3 is 13 residues long. CDR1 and CDR2 from the germline V gene are MDHEN and SYDVKM. The CDR3 spells CASSPGQLQGYTF. CDR3 coding DNA: TGTGCCAGCAGCCCGGGACAGCTTCAAGGCTACACCTTC.

This chain uses TRBV28 with TRBJ1-1, with D unclear. CDR1 MDHEN and CDR2 SYDVKM come from the germline V gene. The V end lost 3 bases, the J end lost 6 bases, and 11 bases lay between the germline ends. This CDR3 comprises 13 residues. CDR3 DNA: TGTGCCAGCAGTTTGGGGATAAGCTCTGAAGCTTTCTTT. This gives the protein CASSLGISSEAFF.

The genes are TRBV7-2 and TRBJ2-6; TRBD2 agrees at 7 bases. V trimming: 11 bases; J trimming: 0 bases; junction bases outside the gene matches: 7. The germline V gene has CDR1 SGHTA and CDR2 FQGNSA. The CDR3 contains 15 residues. The CDR3 DNA reads TGTGCCGGGGGGGGGAAAAGCTCTGGGGCCAACGTCCTGACTTTC. Encoded protein: CAGGGKSSGANVLTF.

The sample holds a few counts of this clone. V gene TRBV6-5 combines with J gene TRBJ2-5; D not certain. The CDR3 loop spans 14 amino acids. V lost 6 bases and J 1 base, leaving 12 bases between the germline ends. Germline V gives CDR1 MNHEY, CDR2 SVGAGI. DNA for the CDR3: TGTGCCAGCAGCCTTAACTCGCCCCAAGAGACCCAGTACTTC. It codes for CASSLNSPQETQYF.

This rearrangement joins TRBV11-1 to TRBJ1-1; D unresolved. Trimming pared 3 bases from V and 4 bases from J, leaving 9 bases between. Germline CDR1 is SGHAT and CDR2 is FQDESV (reference sequence). This CDR3 is built from 13 residues. In nucleotides, the CDR3 is TGTGCCAGCAGCTTGCCGATGGGCACTGAAGCTTTCTTT. It is translated as CASSLPMGTEAFF.

The genes are TRBV7-9 and TRBJ1-4, with D hard to call. The CDR3 contains 13 residues. Germline lookup yields CDR1 SEHNR and CDR2 FQNEAQ (reference sequence). Trimming removed 8 bases at V and 8 bases at J, with 15 bases between. In DNA form, the CDR3 reads TGTGCCAGCCGGTTACCCGTCGAAGAAAAACTGTTTTTT. It is translated as CASRLPVEEKLFF.

V usage is TRBV6-1 and J usage is TRBJ1-1, with TRBD1 as a possible D gene (6 bases). The CDR3 has 13 amino acids. Trimming removed 7 bases at V and 5 bases at J, with 14 bases between. Germline-derived CDR1 and CDR2 are MNHNS and SASEGT. CDR3 protein: CASILQGGTEAFF. The CDR3, as DNA: TGTGCCAGCATACTACAGGGAGGTACTGAAGCTTTCTTT.

A single count supports this clone. The CDR3 nucleotides are TGTGCCAGCAGTTACGGGGCGGCCCATTCACCCCTCCACTTT. Translated: CASSYGAAHSPLHF. The gene calls are TRBV6-5 and TRBJ1-6, with D tentatively TRBD1 (5 bases). Trimming took 2 bases from V and 8 from J, leaving 10 bases between them. CDR1 and CDR2 (germline): MNHEY, SVGAGI. CDR3 length: 14 residues.

This chain joins TRBV4-3 and TRBJ1-2; 9 bases are a match to TRBD1. Germline V lookup: CDR1 LGHNA, CDR2 YSLEER. Trimming removed 6 bases from V and 8 bases from J; junction bases left unmatched: 10. The CDR3 totals 14 residues. DNA for the CDR3: TGCGCCAGCAGTCCGAACAGGGGGCCCGGGGGCTACACCTTC. As protein: CASSPNRGPGGYTF.

This sequence joins TRBV7-2 and TRBJ1-2, with D possibly matching TRBD1 (5 bases). Germline CDR1 is SGHTA and CDR2 is FQGNSA. CDR3 length: 15 amino acids. V was clipped by 8 bases and J by 7 bases, with 23 bases between them. CDR3 sequence reads: CASGDIDDSLLGYTF. The CDR3 DNA is TGTGCCAGCGGCGATATTGACGACAGCCTCCTTGGCTACACCTTC.

The CDR3 protein is CASSESVHSPLHF. CDR3 DNA sequence: TGTGCCAGCAGTGAATCAGTCCATTCACCCCTCCACTTT. The chain has TRBV25-1 and TRBJ1-6; D is unresolved. Trimming removed 1 base at V and 8 bases at J, with 6 bases between. The CDR3 runs 13 residues. Germline V gives CDR1 MGHDK, CDR2 SYGVNS. The whole variable domain, remainder taken from reference TRBV25-1 and TRBJ1-6, is EADIYQTPRYLVIGTGKKITLECSQTMGHDKMYWYQQDPGMELHLIHYSYGVNSTEKGDLSSESTVSRIRTEHFPLTLESARPSHTSQYLCASSESVHSPLHFGNGTRLTVT.

The gene calls are TRBV20-1 and TRBJ1-1; perhaps TRBD1 as D (5 bases). Germline loops: CDR1 DFQATT, CDR2 SNEGSKA (reference sequence). V lost 6 bases and J lost 11, with 10 bases in between. The CDR3 has 9 residues. CDR3 loop: CSATGWAFF. The CDR3, as DNA: TGCAGTGCCACAGGCTGGGCTTTCTTT.

The V and J genes are TRBV6-6 and TRBJ1-5; D is unclear. Trimming removed 5 bases at V and 4 bases at J, with 15 bases between. CDR3 length: 15 amino acids. CDR1 MNHNY and CDR2 SVGAGI come from the germline V gene (reference sequence). The chain's CDR3 is CASSPTSSGNQPQHF. CDR3 nucleotides: TGTGCCAGCAGTCCCACATCCTCCGGGAATCAGCCCCAGCATTTT.

This clone appeared a few times. The V gene is TRBV7-7, the J gene TRBJ2-2; the D gene could be TRBD1 or TRBD2 (5 bases each). Trimming removed 5 bases at V and 7 bases at J, with 17 bases between. This CDR3 region has 15 residues. Germline-derived CDR1 and CDR2 are SSHAT and FNYEAQ (reference sequence). Here the CDR3 reads CASSPRDGAGGELFF. CDR3 nucleotides: TGTGCCAGCAGCCCTCGGGACGGAGCTGGCGGGGAGCTGTTTTTT.

V usage is TRBV30 and J usage is TRBJ1-4; D ambiguous. V was pared by 0 bases and J by 4 bases, with 12 bases between. The CDR3 is 15 amino acids. Germline-derived CDR1 and CDR2 are GTSNPN and SVGIG (reference sequence). In DNA form, the CDR3 reads TGTGCCTGGAGTGTACTATCGGGGAATAATGAAAAACTGTTTTTT. Protein product: CAWSVLSGNNEKLFF. The whole variable domain, filled in from reference TRBV30 and TRBJ1-4, reads SQTIHQWPATLVQPVGSPLSLECTVEGTSNPNLYWYRQAAGRGLQLLFYSVGIGQISSEVPQNLSASRPQDRQFILSSKKLLLSDSGFYLCAWSVLSGNNEKLFFGSGTQLSVL.

V usage is TRBV14 and J usage is TRBJ1-1; D is perhaps TRBD1 (6 bases). The CDR3 is 12 residues long. The germline CDR1 and CDR2 sequences are SGHDN and FVKESK. The V gene lost 2 bases and the J gene lost 8 bases, with 9 bases spanning the gap. CDR3 region: CASSQNRVEAFF. CDR3 sequence (DNA): TGTGCCAGCAGCCAAAACAGGGTCGAAGCTTTCTTT.

This chain connects TRBV7-3 to TRBJ1-2; no clear D gene. The V end was cut by 3 bases, the J end by 2 bases, with 7 bases between. The CDR3 extends over 13 amino acids. Germline CDR1 reads SGHTA; CDR2 reads FQGTGA. CDR3 sequence reads: CASSLGRNYGYTF. CDR3 DNA: TGTGCCAGCAGCTTGGGCAGGAACTATGGCTACACCTTC.

The chain combines TRBV10-3 with TRBJ2-5, with D possibly matching TRBD1 (5 bases). The CDR3 is 14 residues long. V dropped 3 bases and J dropped 2 bases, with 10 bases sitting between them. Germline CDR1 is ENHRY and CDR2 is SYGVKD. The CDR3 nucleotides are TGTGCCATCAGTGACGAGACAGAACAAGAGACCCAGTACTTC. This codes for CAISDETEQETQYF.

This chain joins TRBV5-1 and TRBJ2-5; tentative D call: TRBD2 (6 bases). Trimming took 1 base from V and 3 from J, leaving 10 bases between them. CDR1 is SGHRS, CDR2 YFSETQ, per germline. The CDR3 is 14 residues long. CDR3 protein: CASSLSSDKETQYF. CDR3 nucleotide sequence: TGCGCCAGCAGCTTGTCTAGCGATAAAGAGACCCAGTACTTC.